This is a list of T cell receptor beta chains from one sample in a study of blood T cells in healthy people across ages. TCRdb re-analysed the 5' RACE reads in MiXCR, keeping a single row per CDR3 protein. The repertoire holds 450,000 to 650,000 distinct CDR3 sequences, more than 20% seen once, with just under 9% in the top ten. The same sample was also used in a study of T cells of mothers and their children.

The source material was blood. The origin of the receptors is a boy younger than 18 in good health. CDR3s include the opening cysteine and the closing phenylalanine or tryptophan. A D gene is named only where the DNA matches it firmly. Clone size is stated in some rows and not others, as once, few, many or a class when expanded.

>TRBV3-1|TRBJ1-5|few|-
CASSQGPRNQPQHF
TGTGCCAGCAGCCAAGGGCCCAGGAATCAGCCCCAGCATTTT
>TRBV18|TRBJ2-7|-|TRBD1
CASSPPLGQGATYEQYF
TGTGCCAGCTCACCACCCCTCGGACAGGGGGCGACCTACGAGCAGTACTTC
>TRBV3-1|TRBJ2-7|-|-
CASSLRDASYEQYF
TGTGCCAGCAGCCTGAGGGACGCTTCTTACGAGCAGTACTTC
>TRBV4-3|TRBJ2-5|-|TRBD1
CASSPGTGFSYQQYF
TGCGCCAGCAGCCCCGGGACAGGGTTCTCCTACCAGCAGTACTTC
>TRBV28|TRBJ2-4|-|-
CASSLDTIQYF
TGTGCCAGCAGTTTAGACACAATTCAGTACTTC
>TRBV3-1|TRBJ2-1|-|TRBD1
CASSPWTGLGNEQFF
TGTGCCAGCAGCCCTTGGACAGGACTTGGCAATGAGCAGTTCTTC
>TRBV5-6|TRBJ2-7|few|-
CASSLRGFEQYF
TGTGCCAGCAGCTTGCGAGGGTTCGAGCAGTACTTC
>TRBV10-3|TRBJ1-1|few|-
CAISESTPQGIAEAFF
TGTGCCATCAGTGAGTCGACTCCCCAGGGTATCGCTGAAGCTTTCTTT
>TRBV4-1|TRBJ2-2|-|TRBD2
CASSQEITGGSATGELFF
TGCGCCAGCAGCCAAGAGATTACGGGAGGGTCCGCCACCGGGGAGCTGTTTTTT
>TRBV20-1|TRBJ2-4|few|-
CSTSAGSAKNIQYF
TGCAGTACCTCCGCGGGGTCAGCCAAAAACATTCAGTACTTC
>TRBV6-5|TRBJ2-5|-|TRBD2
CASSYRTSGGDQETQYF
TGTGCCAGCAGTTACCGGACTAGCGGGGGCGACCAAGAGACCCAGTACTTC
>TRBV28|TRBJ2-5|few|TRBD1
CASSLPDRDQETQYF
TGTGCCAGCAGTTTACCCGACAGGGACCAAGAGACCCAGTACTTC